Below, 9 T cell receptor beta chains from the same sample are listed, as sequenced in a study of T cell responses to AZD1222 COVID-19 vaccine. The table came from immunoSEQ multiplex PCR; TCRdb's copy has only in-frame clones and leaves some out. The table records about 120,000 clones, around 83% of them present only once. The sample consisted of peripheral blood, taken 28 days after the second AZD1222 dose. The receptors were gathered from an adult who received the AZD1222 COVID-19 vaccine.

The chain is built from TRBV4-2 and TRBJ2-7; D possibly corresponds to TRBD1 (6 bases). Per the germline V gene, CDR1 is LGHNA and CDR2 is YNFKEQ. The V end was cut by 0 bases, the J end by 7 bases, with 16 bases between. The CDR3 extends over 15 amino acids. DNA of the CDR3: TGTGCCAGCAGCCAAGAGACAGGATACCTACGAGAGCAGTACTTC. It yields the protein CASSQETGYLREQYF.

This chain uses TRBV19 with TRBJ2-5; the D gene is possibly TRBD2 (7 bases). With 8 bases removed from V and 1 base from J, the gap between germline ends came to 8 bases. CDR3 length equals 12 residues. Germline CDR1 LNHDA, CDR2 SQIVND (reference sequence). The CDR3 DNA follows: TGTGCCAGTGGGGGGGCCCAAGAGACCCAGTACTTC. The encoded protein is CASGGAQETQYF.

This sequence joins TRBV18 and TRBJ1-1; D unclear. The CDR3 loop spans 11 amino acids. Germline values: CDR1 KGHSH, CDR2 LQKENI. Trimming removed 3 bases from V and 4 bases from J, with 3 bases in between. CDR3: CASSPTTEAFF. The CDR3 coding sequence is TGTGCCAGCTCACCCACCACTGAAGCTTTCTTT.

The rearrangement joins TRBV5-1 to TRBJ1-1; no firm D call. V was shortened by 1 base and J by 5 bases, with 12 bases between the two germline ends. From germline, CDR1 is SGHRS and CDR2 YFSETQ. The length of the CDR3 is 14 residues. The CDR3 loop reads CASSLSSVETEAFF. CDR3 bases: TGCGCCAGCAGCTTGAGCTCGGTAGAAACTGAAGCTTTCTTT.

V gene TRBV5-1 combines with J gene TRBJ2-3, with 12 positions matching TRBD2. Germline V CDR1 and CDR2: SGHRS, YFSETQ. This CDR3 region has 14 residues. V was clipped by 8 bases and J by 6 bases; unmatched bases: 7. The CDR3 DNA follows: TGCGCCAGTCGGCGGACTAGCGGGGCGGATACGCAGTATTTT. It translates to CASRRTSGADTQYF.

This chain joins TRBV6-5 and TRBJ1-1; tentatively, D is TRBD1 (6 bases). Between the trimmed V and J ends, which lost 0 bases and 10 bases, there was a span of 12 bases. Germline V gives CDR1 MNHEY, CDR2 SVGAGI. The CDR3 runs 13 residues. The CDR3 DNA follows: TGTGCCAGCAGTTACTCTACAGGGCGAGGAGCTTTCTTT. Protein: CASSYSTGRGAFF.

This chain connects TRBV5-1 to TRBJ2-3; the D gene is possibly TRBD1 (7 bases). Trimming removed 5 bases at V and 0 bases at J, with 13 bases between. The germline CDR1 and CDR2 sequences are SGHRS and YFSETQ. This CDR3 is built from 15 residues. In nucleotides, the CDR3 is TGCGCCAGCAGGGAGGGGACAGCCAGCACAGATACGCAGTATTTT. This sequence encodes CASREGTASTDTQYF.

The chain carries TRBV6-1 and TRBJ2-2; 16 bases map to TRBD2. Per the germline V gene, CDR1 is MNHNS and CDR2 is SASEGT. The trim removed 4 bases at V and 7 bases at J, leaving 6 bases unmatched. The length of the CDR3 is 17 residues. The CDR3 nucleotides are TGTGCCAGCAGTGCGGGACTAGCGGGGGGGCCTATCGGGGAGCTGTTTTTT. Protein: CASSAGLAGGPIGELFF.

The V and J genes are TRBV6-5 and TRBJ1-2, with D possibly being TRBD1 (5 bases). The CDR3 extends over 13 amino acids. Trimming shortened V by 7 bases and J by 3 bases, and 12 bases separated the two germline ends. Germline CDR1 and CDR2: MNHEY and SVGAGI. CDR3 nucleotide sequence: TGTGCCAGCACCAGGGATTATGACTATGGCTACACCTTC. Its protein is CASTRDYDYGYTF.